This paragraph reports one TCR beta chain. Its antigen is unknown. V lost 3 bases and J lost 1, with 13 bases in between. The CDR3 totals 15 residues. CDR1 is KGHSH and CDR2 is LQKENI in the germline V gene. This sample was included in a study of response to subunit inactivated influenza vaccine. Study observations and caveats: The authors proposed limited new T cell recruitment per seasonal influenza vaccination.

TCRdb used MiXCR to reprocess the RT-PCR reads, holding one entry per CDR3 protein. In the table there are about 530,000 distinct CDR3 sequences, 12% of which are singletons. The chain recombines TRBV18 with TRBJ2-7, with D unresolved. The clonotype comes from a man in his fifties who received an inactivated influenza vaccine. The material sequenced was PBMCs from blood, taken on the day of vaccination. The CDR3, as DNA: TGTGCCAGCTCACCTGTCAGGCAGGAGTCCTACGAGCAGTACTTC. Its translation is CASSPVRQESYEQYF.